This TCR beta chain came from a study of graft-versus-host responses after intestinal transplantation. Produced via immunoSEQ multiplex PCR; TCRdb's table is partial and in-frame only. Seen here are 40,000 or so clones, 90% to 95% observed once, and the top ten hold less than 0.25%. Comments on this clone: Its antigen remains unidentified.

The source is a human donor who was the organ donor for an intestinal transplant. The source was unstimulated CD8+ T cells sorted from spleen or lymph node cells, collected before transplant.

In DNA, the CDR3 is TGTGCCAGCAGCTTAGGGACAGGGGATCAGCCCCAGCATTTT. Amino acid sequence: CASSLGTGDQPQHF. The V and J genes are TRBV7-8 and TRBJ1-5; 9 nucleotides agree with TRBD1. The CDR3 sequence is 14 residues long. V shed 1 base, J shed 5 bases, and the junction held 0 bases outside the gene matches. Germline lookup yields CDR1 SGHVS and CDR2 FQNEAQ.